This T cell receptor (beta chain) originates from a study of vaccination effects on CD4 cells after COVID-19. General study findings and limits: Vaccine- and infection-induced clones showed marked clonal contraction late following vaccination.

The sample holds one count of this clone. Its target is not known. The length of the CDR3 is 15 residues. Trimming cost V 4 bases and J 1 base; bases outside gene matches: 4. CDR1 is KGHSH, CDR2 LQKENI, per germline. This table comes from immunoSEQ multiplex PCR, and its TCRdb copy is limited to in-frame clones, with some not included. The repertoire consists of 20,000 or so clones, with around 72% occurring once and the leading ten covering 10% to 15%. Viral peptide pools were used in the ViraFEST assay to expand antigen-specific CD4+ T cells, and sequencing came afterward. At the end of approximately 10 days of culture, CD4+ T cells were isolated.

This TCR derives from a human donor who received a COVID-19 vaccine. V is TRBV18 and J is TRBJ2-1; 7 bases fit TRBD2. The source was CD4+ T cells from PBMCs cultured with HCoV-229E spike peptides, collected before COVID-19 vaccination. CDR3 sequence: CASSREGASYNEQFF. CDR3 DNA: TGTGCCAGCTCACGGGAGGGTGCGTCCTACAATGAGCAGTTCTTC. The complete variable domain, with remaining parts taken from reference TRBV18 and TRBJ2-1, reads NAGVMQNPRHLVRRRGQEARLRCSPMKGHSHVYWYRQLPEEGLKFMVYLQKENIIDESGMPKERFSAEFPKEGPSILRIQQVVRGDSAAYFCASSREGASYNEQFFGPGTRLTVL.